What follows describes a single T cell receptor beta chain. Libraries were prepared by immunoSEQ multiplex PCR; TCRdb keeps only in-frame clonotypes and omits some of them. The table shows roughly 68,000 clones, with less than 85% occurring only once. These data come from a study of a mutant IDH1 vaccine in newly diagnosed glioma. The wider study: Standard pretreatment was either radiotherapy, temozolomide, or, for most, radiochemotherapy with temozolomide.

The length of the CDR3 is 16 residues. The germline gives CDR1 SGHTA, CDR2 FQGNSA. The J segment lost 0 bases and the V segment lost 6 bases, leaving 6 bases of the junction unmatched. Indicated time point: baseline, week 1 (first vaccination visit). This sample's treatment: pre-vaccination baseline after standard-of-care therapy. This sequence originates from a man in his fifties with glioma. Source: PBMCs, taken from a glioma patient treated with radiotherapy, temozolomide or both. The V and J genes are TRBV7-2 and TRBJ1-3; 9 nucleotides agree with TRBD1. This CDR3 reads CASRMTGGSSGNTIYF. CDR3 coding DNA: TGTGCCAGCAGAATGACAGGGGGGAGCTCTGGAAACACCATATATTTT.